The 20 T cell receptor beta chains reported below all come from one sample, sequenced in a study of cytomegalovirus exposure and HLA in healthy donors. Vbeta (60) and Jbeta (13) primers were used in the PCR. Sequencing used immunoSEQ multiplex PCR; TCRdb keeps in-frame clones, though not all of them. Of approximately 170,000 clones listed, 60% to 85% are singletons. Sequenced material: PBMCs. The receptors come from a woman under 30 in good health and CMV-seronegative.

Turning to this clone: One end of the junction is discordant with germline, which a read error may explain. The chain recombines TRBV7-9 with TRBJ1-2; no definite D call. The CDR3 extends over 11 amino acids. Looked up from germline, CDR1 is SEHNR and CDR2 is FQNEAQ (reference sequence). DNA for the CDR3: TGTGCCAGCAGCTTAGCTAGTGGGAGTTACTTC. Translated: CASSLASGSYF.

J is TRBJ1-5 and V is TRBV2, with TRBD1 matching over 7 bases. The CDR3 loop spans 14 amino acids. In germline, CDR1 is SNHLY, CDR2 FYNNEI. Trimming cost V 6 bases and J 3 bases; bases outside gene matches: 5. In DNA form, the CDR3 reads TGTGCCAGCAGCGCGACAGGGCCCAATCAGCCCCAGCATTTT. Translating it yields CASSATGPNQPQHF.

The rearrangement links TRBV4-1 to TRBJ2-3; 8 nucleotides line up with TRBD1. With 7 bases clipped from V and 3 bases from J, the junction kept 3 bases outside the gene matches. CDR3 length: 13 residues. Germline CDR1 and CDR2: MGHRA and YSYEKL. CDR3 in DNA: TGCGCCAGCACCGGACAGGGAACAGATACGCAGTATTTT. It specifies CASTGQGTDTQYF.

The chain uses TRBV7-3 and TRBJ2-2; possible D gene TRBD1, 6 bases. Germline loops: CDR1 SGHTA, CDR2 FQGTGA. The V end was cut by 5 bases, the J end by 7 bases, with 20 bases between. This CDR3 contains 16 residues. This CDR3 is CASSNTGQLWGGELFF. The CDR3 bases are TGTGCCAGCAGCAATACCGGACAGCTCTGGGGCGGGGAGCTGTTTTTT.

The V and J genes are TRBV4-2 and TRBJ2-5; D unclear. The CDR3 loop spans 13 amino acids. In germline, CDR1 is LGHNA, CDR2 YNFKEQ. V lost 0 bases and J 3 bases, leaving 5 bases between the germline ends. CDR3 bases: TGTGCCAGCAGCCAAGAAACAGAAGAGACCCAGTACTTC. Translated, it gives CASSQETEETQYF.

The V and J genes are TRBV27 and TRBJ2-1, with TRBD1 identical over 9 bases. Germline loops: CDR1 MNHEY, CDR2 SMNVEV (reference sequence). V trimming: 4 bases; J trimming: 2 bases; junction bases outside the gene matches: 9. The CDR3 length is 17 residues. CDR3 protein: CASSSPSGTGTYNEQFF. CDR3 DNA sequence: TGTGCCAGCAGTTCGCCTTCCGGGACAGGGACCTACAATGAGCAGTTCTTC.

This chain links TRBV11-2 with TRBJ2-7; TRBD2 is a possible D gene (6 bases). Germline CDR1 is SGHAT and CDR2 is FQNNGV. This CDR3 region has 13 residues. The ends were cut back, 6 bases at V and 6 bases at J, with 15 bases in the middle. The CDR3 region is CASSSSADPEQYF. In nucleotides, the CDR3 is TGTGCCAGCAGTTCTAGCGCGGACCCCGAGCAGTACTTC.

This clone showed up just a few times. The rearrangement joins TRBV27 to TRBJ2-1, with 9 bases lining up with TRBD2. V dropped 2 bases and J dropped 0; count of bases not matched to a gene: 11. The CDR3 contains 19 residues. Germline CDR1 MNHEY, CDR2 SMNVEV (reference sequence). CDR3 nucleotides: TGTGCCAGCAGTTTAGATCAGACTAGCGGCAGGAGCTCCTACAATGAGCAGTTCTTC. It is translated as CASSLDQTSGRSSYNEQFF.

The CDR3 DNA is TGTGCCAGCAGTTGGAGCGGGGCCTCCTACGAGCAGTACTTC. Residues: CASSWSGASYEQYF. The chain recombines TRBV28 with TRBJ2-7; 7 bases fit TRBD2. Trimming cost V 4 bases and J 0 bases; bases outside gene matches: 3. CDR1 MDHEN and CDR2 SYDVKM come from the germline V gene. This CDR3 region has 14 residues.

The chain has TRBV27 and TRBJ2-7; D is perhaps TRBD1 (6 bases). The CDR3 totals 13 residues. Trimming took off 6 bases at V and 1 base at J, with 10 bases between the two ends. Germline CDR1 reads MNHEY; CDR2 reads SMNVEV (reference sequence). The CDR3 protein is CASRGDISYEQYF. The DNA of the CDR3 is TGTGCCAGCAGGGGGGACATTTCCTACGAGCAGTACTTC.

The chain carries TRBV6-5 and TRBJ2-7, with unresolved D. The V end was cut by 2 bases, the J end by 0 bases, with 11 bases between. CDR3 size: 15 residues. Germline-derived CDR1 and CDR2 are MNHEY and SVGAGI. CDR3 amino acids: CASSYGVLGSYEQYF. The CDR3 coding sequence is TGTGCCAGCAGTTACGGAGTACTGGGCTCCTACGAGCAGTACTTC.

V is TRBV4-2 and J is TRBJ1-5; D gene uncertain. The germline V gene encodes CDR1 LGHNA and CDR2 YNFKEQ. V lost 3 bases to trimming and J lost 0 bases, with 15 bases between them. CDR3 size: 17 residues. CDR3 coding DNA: TGTGCCAGCAGCCATCAAACTGCCGCGGGTAGCAATCAGCCCCAGCATTTT. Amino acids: CASSHQTAAGSNQPQHF.

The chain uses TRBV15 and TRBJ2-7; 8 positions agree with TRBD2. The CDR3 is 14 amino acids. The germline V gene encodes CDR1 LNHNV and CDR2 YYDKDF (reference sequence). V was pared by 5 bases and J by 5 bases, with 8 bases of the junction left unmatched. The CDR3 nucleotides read TGTGCCACCAGCGAGGGTCTAGCGGGTAACGAGCAGTACTTC. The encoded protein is CATSEGLAGNEQYF.

CDR3 sequence reads: CATSFRQGDSPLHF. The DNA of the CDR3 is TGTGCCACCAGCTTTAGACAGGGCGATTCACCCCTCCACTTT. V is TRBV15 and J is TRBJ1-6; 7 bases are a match to TRBD1. Germline V gene sequence: CDR1 LNHNV, CDR2 YYDKDF (reference sequence). The CDR3 runs 14 residues. V dropped 5 bases and J dropped 8; count of bases not matched to a gene: 6.

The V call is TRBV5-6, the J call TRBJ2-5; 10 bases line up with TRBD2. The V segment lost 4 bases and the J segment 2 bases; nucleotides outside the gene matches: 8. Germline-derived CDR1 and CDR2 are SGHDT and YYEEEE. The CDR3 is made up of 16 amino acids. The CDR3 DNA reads TGTGCCAGCAGCCCCTTAGCGGGGGGAGGACAAGAGACCCAGTACTTC. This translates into CASSPLAGGGQETQYF. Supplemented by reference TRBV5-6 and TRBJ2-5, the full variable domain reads DAGVTQSPTHLIKTRGQQVTLRCSPKSGHDTVSWYQQALGQGPQFIFQYYEEEERQRGNFPDRFSGHQFPNYSSELNVNALLLGDSALYLCASSPLAGGGQETQYFGPGTRLLVL.

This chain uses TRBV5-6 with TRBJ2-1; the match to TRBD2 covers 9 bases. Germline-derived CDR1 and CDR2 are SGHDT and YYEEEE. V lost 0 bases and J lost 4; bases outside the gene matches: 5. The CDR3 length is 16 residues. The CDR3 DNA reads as TGTGCCAGCAGCTTGGCCGTAGCGGGGGAATACAATGAGCAGTTCTTC. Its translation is CASSLAVAGEYNEQFF.

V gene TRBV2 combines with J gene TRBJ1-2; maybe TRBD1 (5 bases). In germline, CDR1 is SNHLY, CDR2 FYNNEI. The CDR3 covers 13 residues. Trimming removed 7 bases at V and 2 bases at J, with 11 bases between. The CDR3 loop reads CASNPTVNYGYTF. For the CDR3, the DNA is TGTGCCAGCAACCCGACAGTGAACTATGGCTACACCTTC.

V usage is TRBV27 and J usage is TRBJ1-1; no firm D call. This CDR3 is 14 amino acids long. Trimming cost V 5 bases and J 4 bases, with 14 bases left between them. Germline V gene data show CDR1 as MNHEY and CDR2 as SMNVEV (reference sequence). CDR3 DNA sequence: TGTGCCAGCAGTGTGGGCCCCGAGTCCACTGAAGCTTTCTTT. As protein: CASSVGPESTEAFF.

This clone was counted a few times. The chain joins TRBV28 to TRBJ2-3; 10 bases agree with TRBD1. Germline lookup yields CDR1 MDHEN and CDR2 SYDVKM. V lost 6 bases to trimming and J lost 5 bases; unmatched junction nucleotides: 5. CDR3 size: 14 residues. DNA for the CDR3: TGTGCCAGCAGGACAGGGGGCGCGGTAGATACGCAGTATTTT. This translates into CASRTGGAVDTQYF. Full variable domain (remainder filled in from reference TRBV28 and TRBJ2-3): DVKVTQSSRYLVKRTGEKVFLECVQDMDHENMFWYRQDPGLGLRLIYFSYDVKMKEKGDIPEGYSVSREKKERFSLILESASTNQTSMYLCASRTGGAVDTQYFGPGTRLTVL.

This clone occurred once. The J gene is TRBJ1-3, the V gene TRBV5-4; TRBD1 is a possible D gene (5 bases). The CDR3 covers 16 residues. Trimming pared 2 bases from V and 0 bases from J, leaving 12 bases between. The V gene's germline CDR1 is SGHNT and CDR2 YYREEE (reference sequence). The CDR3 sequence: CASSLDPGASGNTIYF. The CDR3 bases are TGTGCCAGCAGCTTAGATCCTGGGGCCTCTGGAAACACCATATATTTT.